The TCR beta chain described here comes from a study of graft-versus-host responses after intestinal transplantation. Study-wide background: Recipients across the board were started on anti-thymocyte globulin induction, then kept on tacrolimus and steroids for about 3 years.

Sequencing used immunoSEQ multiplex PCR; TCRdb keeps in-frame clones, though not all of them. Seen here are around 100,000 clones, 85% to 95% observed once, and the top ten hold 0.9% to 1.5%. Note on this clone: The antigen is unknown.

Study-wide results and limits: Allografts from individuals with graft-donor T cell macrochimerism displayed high graft-versus-host to host-versus-graft clonal ratios. Recipient bone marrow held GvH clones, some seen earlier in ileum or blood. Peak circulating GvH clone levels tracked with early post-transplant HvG declines.

CDR1 is MDHEN, CDR2 SYDVKM, per germline. The CDR3 consists of 17 residues. V was pared by 5 bases and J by 4 bases, with 23 bases between. This chain uses TRBV28 with TRBJ1-1; D uncertain. Specimen: unstimulated CD8+ T cells sorted from spleen or lymph node cells, collected before transplant. This clonotype originated in a human donor who was the organ donor for an intestinal transplant. The CDR3 coding sequence is TGTGCCAGCAGTCCCGACCCCAACCCGGAAGGGAGCACTGAAGCTTTCTTT. Amino acids: CASSPDPNPEGSTEAFF.